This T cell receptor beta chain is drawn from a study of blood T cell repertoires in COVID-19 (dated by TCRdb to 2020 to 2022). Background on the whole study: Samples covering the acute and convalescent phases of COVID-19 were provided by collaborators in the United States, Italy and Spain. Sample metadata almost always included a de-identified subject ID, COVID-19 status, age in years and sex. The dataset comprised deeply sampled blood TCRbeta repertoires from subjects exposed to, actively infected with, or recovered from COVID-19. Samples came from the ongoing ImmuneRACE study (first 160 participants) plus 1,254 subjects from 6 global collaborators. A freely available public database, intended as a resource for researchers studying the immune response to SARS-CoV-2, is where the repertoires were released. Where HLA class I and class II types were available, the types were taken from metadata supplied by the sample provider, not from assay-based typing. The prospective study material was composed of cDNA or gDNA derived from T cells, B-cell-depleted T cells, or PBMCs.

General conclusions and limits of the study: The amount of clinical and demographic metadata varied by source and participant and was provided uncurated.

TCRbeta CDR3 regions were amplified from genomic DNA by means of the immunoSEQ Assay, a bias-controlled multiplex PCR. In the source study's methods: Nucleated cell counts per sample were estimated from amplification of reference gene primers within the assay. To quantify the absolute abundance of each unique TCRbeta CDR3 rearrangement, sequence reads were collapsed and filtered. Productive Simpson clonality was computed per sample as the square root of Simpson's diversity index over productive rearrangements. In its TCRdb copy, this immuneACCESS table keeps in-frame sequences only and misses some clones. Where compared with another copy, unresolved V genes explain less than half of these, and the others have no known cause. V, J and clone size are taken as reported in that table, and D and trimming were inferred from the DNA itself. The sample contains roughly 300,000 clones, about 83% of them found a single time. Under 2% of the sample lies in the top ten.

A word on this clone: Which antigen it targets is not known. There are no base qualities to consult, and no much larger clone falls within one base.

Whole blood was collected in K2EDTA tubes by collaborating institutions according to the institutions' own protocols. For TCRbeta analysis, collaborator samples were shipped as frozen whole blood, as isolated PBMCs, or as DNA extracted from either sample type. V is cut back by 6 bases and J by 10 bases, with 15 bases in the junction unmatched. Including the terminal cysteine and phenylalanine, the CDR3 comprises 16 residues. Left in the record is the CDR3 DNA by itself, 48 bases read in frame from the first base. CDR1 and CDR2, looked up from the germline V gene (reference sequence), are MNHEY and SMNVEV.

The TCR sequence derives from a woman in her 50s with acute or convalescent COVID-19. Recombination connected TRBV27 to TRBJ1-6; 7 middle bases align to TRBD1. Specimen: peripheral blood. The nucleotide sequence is TGTGCCAGCAGCCGCGTCCAGGGGGGAGTTGGGTCACCCCTCCACTTT. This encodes CASSRVQGGVGSPLHF.